The 15 T cell receptor beta chains below come from one sample, sequenced in a study of tumor and adjacent non-tumor tissue in lung cancer. Three rounds of nested PCR, following a modified ARM-PCR protocol, produced the TCRbeta library. TCRdb used MiXCR to reprocess the multiplex PCR reads, holding one entry per CDR3 protein. The sample includes over 85,000 distinct CDR3 sequences, approximately 87% of them seen just once. The template was RNA from unsorted bulk tissue. The sample taken for sequencing was lung tumor tissue. The receptors were sampled from an older man with non-small cell lung cancer.

To note about this clonotype: The junction departs from germline at one end; a sequencing error may be responsible. The CDR3 region has the DNA TGTGCCAGCAGCTTAGCTACATACCATGGCTACACTTTC. Protein: CASSLATYHGYTF. The V and J genes are TRBV11-2 and TRBJ1-2; no clear D gene. Germline loops: CDR1 SGHAT, CDR2 FQNNGV. The CDR3 contains 13 residues.

This clonotype has at least ten counts. The chain joins TRBV10-1 to TRBJ2-1; the match to TRBD2 covers 15 bases. CDR1 WNHNN and CDR2 SYGVQD come from the germline V gene (reference sequence). Unmatched junction bases numbered 4, after V lost 4 bases and J lost 0 bases. There are 18 residues in the CDR3. CDR3 sequence reads: CASSAGLAGGSSYNEQFF. CDR3 nucleotides: TGCGCCAGCAGTGCGGGACTAGCGGGGGGAAGCTCCTACAATGAGCAGTTCTTC.

This clonotype was counted a single time. The conserved phenylalanine or tryptophan is not found at the CDR3 terminus, so this likely reflects a read error. It is unclear where the CDR3 begins or ends on the DNA, so no DNA is shown, and the CDR3 is as TCRdb lists it. This chain uses TRBV11-1 with TRBJ1-2; the table's D call of TRBD1 was not tested on the DNA. The germline V gene encodes CDR1 SGHAT and CDR2 FQDESV (reference sequence). The CDR3 spans 12 amino acids, including both terminal residues. The CDR3 is CASSSTGGLVTS.

Concerning this clonotype: The germline gene is not matched at one end of the junction; a read error may be the cause. The V gene is TRBV4-3, the J gene TRBJ2-7; no clear D gene. Per the germline V gene, CDR1 is LGHNA and CDR2 is YSLEER. CDR3 size: 15 residues. This CDR3 is CASSQGRGYLGDQYF. The CDR3 DNA reads TGCGCCAGCAGCCAAGGTCGAGGATATTTAGGCGATCAGTATTTC.

The chain links TRBV20-1 to TRBJ2-7; D might be TRBD1 or TRBD2, each matching 5 bases. Germline V lookup: CDR1 DFQATT, CDR2 SNEGSKA (reference sequence). V was shortened by 4 bases and J by 0 bases, with 16 bases between the two germline ends. The CDR3 extends over 15 amino acids. CDR3 nucleotides: TGCAGTGCTAAGATGGGGGTCTATCCCTCCTACGAGCAGTACTTC. Protein sequence: CSAKMGVYPSYEQYF.

Remarks on this clonotype: Compared with germline, one end of the junction differs, possibly owing to a read error. This chain connects TRBV6-1 to TRBJ2-7; D not certain. CDR3 length equals 14 residues. Germline values: CDR1 MNHNS, CDR2 SASEGT. CDR3: CASQIEVGTYEKYF. The CDR3 DNA reads TGTGCCAGTCAAATCGAGGTGGGCACCTACGAGAAGTACTTC.

This clonotype was seen at least ten times. J is TRBJ2-7 and V is TRBV12-3 or TRBV12-4; D is possibly TRBD2 (5 bases). V lost 3 bases to trimming and J lost 5 bases, with 11 bases between them. There are 13 residues in the CDR3. CDR3 bases: TGTGCCAGCAGTTTCATAGGGCGGGACGAGCAGTACTTC. Translation gives CASSFIGRDEQYF.

This clonotype has a count of ten or more. The CDR3 loop is CASSYSIGGSPLHF. The CDR3 DNA sequence: TGTGCCAGCAGTTACTCGATTGGGGGTTCACCCCTCCACTTT. The chain carries TRBV6-5 and TRBJ1-6, with a tentative D call TRBD1 (5 bases). Germline V gene sequence: CDR1 MNHEY, CDR2 SVGAGI. Trimming took off 0 bases at V and 9 bases at J, with 9 bases between the two ends. The CDR3 has 14 amino acids.

Worth noting for this clonotype: Its ends do not fully match the called genes, so a read error is possible. This chain joins TRBV28 and TRBJ1-2; possibly TRBD1 for D (5 bases). The CDR3 loop spans 14 amino acids. Germline CDR1 and CDR2: MDHEN and SYDVKM. The CDR3 reads CASLPPGAPYGYTF. The CDR3 nucleotides are TGTGCCAGCTTGCCCCCCGGGGCACCCTATGGGTACACCTTC.

The rearrangement links TRBV6-6 to TRBJ1-2; D unresolved. Germline V gene sequence: CDR1 MNHNY, CDR2 SVGAGI (reference sequence). This CDR3 contains 13 residues. Trimming stripped 3 bases from V and 9 bases from J, with 14 bases between. CDR3 sequence: CASSYDDNTRYTF. The CDR3 DNA sequence: TGTGCCAGCAGTTATGACGACAATACACGCTACACCTTC.

As concerns this clonotype: A junction boundary mismatches the germline segment, possibly from a read error. J is TRBJ2-1 and V is TRBV28; 7 bases map to TRBD2. Germline V lookup: CDR1 MDHEN, CDR2 SYDVKM. CDR3 length: 15 residues. CDR3 region: CARLRGGSSYNEPFF. The CDR3 region has the DNA TGTGCCAGACTTCGCGGCGGGAGCTCCTACAATGAGCCGTTCTTC.

The J gene is TRBJ2-1, the V gene TRBV20-1, with TRBD2 matching over 8 bases. This CDR3 is built from 16 residues. Germline-derived CDR1 and CDR2 are DFQATT and SNEGSKA (reference sequence). V lost 0 bases, J lost 13 bases, and 17 bases stayed unmatched. The CDR3 DNA is TGCAGTGCTAGAGATACACAAGGACCAGCGGGAGAAGTCCAGTTCTTC. Amino acids: CSARDTQGPAGEVQFF.

In the case of this clonotype: The conserved final phenylalanine or tryptophan is absent from the CDR3, which likely points to a read error. J is TRBJ2-1 and V is TRBV11-2; weak D call: TRBD2 (6 bases). Germline loops: CDR1 SGHAT, CDR2 FQNNGV. CDR3 size: 18 residues. CDR3 sequence (DNA): TGTGCCATCAGCTTACATGTGCGGGACTGGGCATCCTACAATGAGCAGTTCTAC. The encoded protein is CAISLHVRDWASYNEQFY.

A remark on this clonotype: Sequence at one end of the junction differs from germline and may be a read error. The V gene is TRBV29-1, the J gene TRBJ2-3; weak D call: TRBD2 (7 bases). Germline loops: CDR1 SQVTM, CDR2 ANQGSEA. This CDR3 spans 17 amino acids. The CDR3 loop is CSLLPYVIGGDTDTHYF. The CDR3 DNA is TGCAGCTTACTCCCGTATGTGATAGGGGGGGACACAGATACGCACTATTTT.

Turning to this clonotype: Because the CDR3 is missing its conserved closing phenylalanine or tryptophan, this is likely a read error. It is unclear where the CDR3 begins or ends on the DNA, so no DNA is shown, and the CDR3 is as TCRdb lists it. V gene TRBV4-1 combines with J gene TRBJ1-1. CDR1 MGHRA and CDR2 YSYEKL come from the germline V gene. The CDR3 has 15 amino acids, counting both end residues. The CDR3 sequence: CASSPGTATYTEALV.